A selection of T cell receptor beta chains follows, all from one sample in a study of cytomegalovirus exposure and HLA in healthy donors. Profiled with immunoSEQ multiplex PCR; TCRdb holds only in-frame clones, not every one. This table has 150,000 to 200,000 clones, about 77% appearing once. Sequenced input: PBMCs. These receptors came from a woman in her twenties or thirties in good health and CMV-seropositive. Each CDR3 is given with its conserved first and last residue. The D gene is left open where the match is weak. A row's size may be missing; if present it is once, few, many or a size class.

clone_size j_call d_call v_call cdr3_nt cdr3_aa
once TRBJ2-7 NA TRBV13 TGTGCCAGCAGCAAAAGGTATCAGGGGCCTATCTCCTACGAGCAGTACTTC CASSKRYQGPISYEQYF
NA TRBJ1-2 TRBD1 TRBV6-6 TGTGCCATCAGGACAGGGACAGAGGTTAGCTATGGCTACACCTTC CAIRTGTEVSYGYTF
NA TRBJ1-2 TRBD1 TRBV5-5 TGTGCCAGCAGCCTATCAGGGGGAGCTAACTATGGCTACACCTTC CASSLSGGANYGYTF
NA TRBJ2-1 TRBD1 TRBV6-5 TGTGCCAGCAGTTTAACAGGGGACTCCTACAATGAGCAGTTCTTC CASSLTGDSYNEQFF
NA TRBJ1-5 NA TRBV6-1 TGTGCCAGCAGTGATCCACACCAAAATCAGCCCCAGCATTTT CASSDPHQNQPQHF
few TRBJ1-2 NA TRBV5-1 TGCGCCAGCAATGGTGGTGGGCCCAACTATGGCTACACCTTC CASNGGGPNYGYTF
NA TRBJ2-1 NA TRBV15 TGTGCCACCAGCAGAGTCAGGGACACAAACTACAATGAGCAGTTCTTC CATSRVRDTNYNEQFF
NA TRBJ2-2 TRBD2 TRBV6-5 TGTGCCAGCAGGCAGGCGGGGGGGGTCACCGGGGAGCTGTTTTTT CASRQAGGVTGELFF
NA TRBJ1-2 NA TRBV14 TGTGCCAGCAGCCAGTTACAGGGCGGCGGGTATGGCTACACCTTC CASSQLQGGGYGYTF
NA TRBJ2-7 NA TRBV7-9 TGTGCCAGCAGCTTAGGAGGCAGGGGAATGGGTATCTCCTACGAGCAGTACTTC CASSLGGRGMGISYEQYF
NA TRBJ1-4 NA TRBV4-1 TGCGCCAGCAGCCAAGAAGTAGCCAGTTGGCCCAAACTGTTTTTT CASSQEVASWPKLFF
NA TRBJ2-3 NA TRBV11-3 TGTGCCAGCAGCTTAGATCCCCCAGGAGGGTACACGGATACGCAGTATTTT CASSLDPPGGYTDTQYF
once TRBJ1-3 NA TRBV15 TGTGCCACCAGCAGAGCACGGTCGGGGGAGAACACCATATATTTT CATSRARSGENTIYF